Listed below are T cell receptor beta chains from one sample, sequenced in a study of T cell changes during pregnancy in multiple sclerosis. Clones were sequenced by immunoSEQ multiplex PCR, and TCRdb holds only the in-frame ones, with some missing. This sample has around 49,000 clones, with approximately 95% found just once. Sequencing was performed on CD8+ T cells from peripheral blood mononuclear cells, taken in the first trimester of pregnancy. All receptors derive from a female donor with multiple sclerosis, enrolled in a pregnancy study. CDR3s include the opening cysteine and the closing phenylalanine or tryptophan. D genes are given only for firm matches. A row's size may be missing; if present it is once, few, many or a size class.

>TRBJ2-7|TRBV7-8|.|TRBD2
CASSSTSGRATYEQYF
TGTGCCAGCAGTTCTACTAGCGGGAGGGCAACCTACGAGCAGTACTTC
>TRBJ2-3|TRBV9|.|.
CASQRTVGGADTDTQYF
TGTGCCAGCCAACGAACTGTGGGGGGGGCCGACACAGATACGCAGTATTTT
>TRBJ2-3|TRBV7-9|once|TRBD2
CASSAYELAGGTDTQYF
TGTGCCAGCAGCGCCTACGAACTAGCGGGAGGGACAGATACGCAGTATTTT
>TRBJ1-2|TRBV21-1|.|.
CASSTHSYNYTF
TGTGCCAGCAGCACCCACAGCTACAACTACACCTTC
>TRBJ1-1|TRBV6-1|once|.
CASSGFSPGGAEAFF
TGTGCCAGCAGTGGGTTTTCCCCGGGGGGTGCTGAAGCTTTCTTT
>TRBJ1-6|TRBV7-6|once|.
CASSLAGDNSPLHF
TGTGCCAGCAGCTTAGCCGGAGATAATTCACCCCTCCACTTT
>TRBJ2-1|TRBV11-2|.|TRBD1
CASSLVRRTGPYNEQFF
TGTGCCAGCAGCTTAGTGCGGAGGACAGGGCCCTACAATGAGCAGTTCTTC
>TRBJ1-5|TRBV18|.|TRBD1
CASSPGQGAGQPQHF
TGTGCCAGCTCACCGGGACAGGGGGCTGGACAGCCCCAGCATTTT
>TRBJ2-1|TRBV19|.|TRBD1
CASSIMGQGYNEQFF
TGTGCCAGTAGTATAATGGGACAGGGTTACAATGAGCAGTTCTTC
>TRBJ2-5|TRBV13|.|.
CASSPRGGYQETQYF
TGTGCCAGCAGCCCCAGGGGCGGATACCAAGAGACCCAGTACTTC
>TRBJ2-7|TRBV27|once|TRBD1
CASRDRGYEQYF
TGTGCCAGCCGGGACAGGGGTTACGAGCAGTACTTC
>TRBJ2-7|TRBV7-2|once|TRBD2
CASSLGLAYEQYF
TGTGCCAGCAGCTTAGGACTAGCTTACGAGCAGTACTTC
>TRBJ2-5|TRBV9|.|.
CASSVGRGETQYF
TGTGCCAGCAGCGTTGGGCGTGGAGAGACCCAGTACTTC
>TRBJ1-1|TRBV7-9|few|.
CASSSDSHTEAFF
TGTGCCAGCAGCTCTGACAGTCACACTGAAGCTTTCTTT
>TRBJ1-2|TRBV28|.|.
CASTGDYGYTF
TGTGCCAGCACCGGGGATTATGGCTACACCTTC
>TRBJ1-4|TRBV27|.|.
CASSSLFKQGPAYEKLFF
TGTGCCAGCAGTTCCCTGTTTAAACAGGGTCCCGCGTATGAAAAACTGTTTTTT
>TRBJ2-2|TRBV29-1|.|TRBD1
CSVGTGANTGELFF
TGCAGCGTCGGGACAGGGGCGAACACCGGGGAGCTGTTTTTT
>TRBJ2-2|TRBV28|.|TRBD1
CASSLGTGLKAGELFF
TGTGCCAGCAGTTTAGGGACAGGGCTAAAGGCCGGGGAGCTGTTTTTT
>TRBJ2-7|TRBV5-4|.|TRBD1
CASSGQGRPYEQYF
TGTGCCAGCAGCGGACAGGGAAGGCCCTACGAGCAGTACTTC
>TRBJ2-7|TRBV6-5|once|TRBD1
CASSYLDRGAHEQYF
TGTGCCAGCAGTTACTTGGACAGGGGCGCTCATGAGCAGTACTTC
>TRBJ2-1|TRBV27|medium-sized|.
CASSLRLGGYNEQFF
TGTGCCAGCAGTCTTCGACTCGGTGGCTACAATGAGCAGTTCTTC
>TRBJ1-2|TRBV19|.|.
CASSMEQGGTYYGYTF
TGTGCCAGTAGTATGGAACAGGGTGGGACGTACTATGGCTACACCTTC
>TRBJ2-1|TRBV13|.|.
CASSLVRNSYNEQFF
TGTGCCAGCAGCTTGGTCAGAAACTCCTACAATGAGCAGTTCTTC
>TRBJ2-3|TRBV7-9|.|TRBD2
CASKAAGGTDTQYF
TGTGCCAGCAAGGCGGCGGGAGGAACAGATACGCAGTATTTT
>TRBJ2-7|TRBV4-1|.|.
CASSQGLSYEQYF
TGCGCCAGCAGCCAGGGACTCAGCTACGAGCAGTACTTC
>TRBJ1-1|TRBV11-2|.|.
CATKVGQMNTEAFF
TGTGCCACAAAAGTGGGACAAATGAACACTGAAGCTTTCTTT
>TRBJ2-1|TRBV6-5|.|TRBD1
CASSYSSPTGGEQFF
TGTGCCAGCAGTTACTCGAGCCCGACAGGGGGTGAGCAGTTCTTC
>TRBJ2-7|TRBV19|.|TRBD2
CASTPAGGTYEQYF
TGTGCCAGTACCCCGGCGGGAGGGACCTACGAGCAGTACTTC
>TRBJ2-7|TRBV27|.|.
CASRPNRDYEQYF
TGTGCCAGCAGGCCTAACAGAGACTACGAGCAGTACTTC
>TRBJ2-7|TRBV2|.|.
CASSDGAEQYF
TGTGCCAGCAGTGATGGGGCCGAGCAGTACTTC
>TRBJ2-4|TRBV29-1|.|.
CSALQVTKNIQYF
TGCAGCGCTTTACAGGTGACCAAAAACATTCAGTACTTC
>TRBJ2-6|TRBV7-6|once|.
CASSLTGNGANVLTF
TGTGCCAGCAGCCTTACAGGGAATGGGGCCAACGTCCTGACTTTC
>TRBJ2-7|TRBV9|once|.
CASSPYGGFYEQYF
TGTGCCAGCAGCCCATACGGCGGGTTCTACGAGCAGTACTTC
>TRBJ2-1|TRBV19|.|.
CASSKGAATYNEQFF
TGTGCCAGTAGTAAAGGCGCGGCCACCTACAATGAGCAGTTCTTC
>TRBJ2-1|TRBV6-4|.|TRBD2
CASSILAGVPNEQFF
TGTGCCAGCAGTATATTAGCGGGAGTCCCCAATGAGCAGTTCTTC
>TRBJ2-2|TRBV19|.|.
CASSIGELASGELFF
TGTGCCAGTAGTATTGGCGAGTTAGCCTCCGGGGAGCTGTTTTTT
>TRBJ2-4|TRBV4-1|.|.
CASSQDRFESNIQYF
TGCGCCAGCAGCCAAGATCGGTTTGAGTCGAACATTCAGTACTTC
>TRBJ2-7|TRBV5-6|.|.
CASSSRVYYEQYF
TGTGCCAGCAGCTCTCGGGTCTACTACGAGCAGTACTTC
>TRBJ2-3|TRBV5-3|.|.
CARRYGGLTLFPDTQYF
TGTGCCAGAAGATACGGGGGTCTTACCTTGTTCCCAGATACGCAGTATTTT
>TRBJ1-5|TRBV27|.|.
CASKTIRGNQPQHF
TGTGCCAGCAAGACAATCCGGGGGAATCAGCCCCAGCATTTT
>TRBJ1-2|TRBV11-2|.|.
CASSLVSGNNYGYTF
TGTGCCAGCAGCTTAGTATCGGGTAATAACTATGGCTACACCTTC
>TRBJ2-3|TRBV2|.|TRBD2
CASSEPEASGYTTDTQYF
TGTGCCAGCAGTGAACCGGAGGCTAGCGGGTACACCACAGATACGCAGTATTTT
>TRBJ2-7|TRBV9|.|TRBD1
CASSVAPGQGDYEQYF
TGTGCCAGCAGCGTAGCTCCGGGACAGGGGGACTACGAGCAGTACTTC
>TRBJ2-1|TRBV28|.|TRBD2
CASNHALAGSYNEQFF
TGTGCCAGCAACCACGCTCTAGCGGGATCCTACAATGAGCAGTTCTTC
>TRBJ2-3|TRBV9|.|TRBD2
CASSLNSGMRDTQYF
TGTGCCAGCAGCCTTAATAGCGGGATGAGGGATACGCAGTATTTT
>TRBJ2-2|TRBV5-6|.|TRBD2
CASSPGLAGVRELFF
TGTGCCAGCAGCCCGGGACTAGCGGGAGTCCGGGAGCTGTTTTTT